The 27 T cell receptor beta chains presented below share a single source sample, sequenced in a study of shared clonotypes between healthy human individuals. The method was immunoSEQ multiplex PCR; TCRdb's version includes in-frame clones alone and lacks a portion of them. The profile shows approximately 720,000 clones, 92% of them singletons. Naive CD8 cells comprised CD45RO-negative, CCR7-positively selected cells, excluding terminally differentiated effector memory CD45RA+ cells. Material: naive CD8+ T cells sorted from blood. These receptors came from a man aged 25 to 40 in good health.

In this sample, this clone turned up a few times. The genes are TRBV7-9 and TRBJ2-2; no clear D gene. From germline, CDR1 is SEHNR and CDR2 FQNEAQ (reference sequence). This CDR3 spans 15 amino acids. Trimming took 4 bases from V and 3 from J, leaving 12 bases between them. In DNA form, the CDR3 reads TGTGCCAGCAGCTCGTCCGCTATGTACACCGGGGAGCTGTTTTTT. As protein: CASSSSAMYTGELFF.

The chain carries TRBV5-5 and TRBJ2-7; 9 bases are shared with TRBD2. Germline trimming cut 0 bases from V and 0 bases from J; bases unmatched to any gene: 10. Germline assignment: CDR1 SGHKS and CDR2 YYEKEE (reference sequence). The CDR3 is 18 amino acids. The DNA of the CDR3 is TGTGCCAGCAGCTTGGCCCCCCTACTAGCGGGCATCTCCTACGAGCAGTACTTC. It encodes CASSLAPLLAGISYEQYF.

The V call is TRBV27, the J call TRBJ2-5; D ambiguous. CDR1 and CDR2 (germline): MNHEY, SMNVEV (reference sequence). V shed 5 bases and J shed 5 bases, with 12 bases lying between them. The CDR3 runs to 13 residues. The CDR3 nucleotides are TGTGCCAGCAGTGTGACACTTACGGAGACCCAGTACTTC. As protein: CASSVTLTETQYF.

The V and J genes are TRBV9 and TRBJ2-3; D might be TRBD2 (6 bases). The ends were cut back, 3 bases at V and 6 bases at J, with 20 bases in the middle. CDR3 length: 16 amino acids. The V gene's germline CDR1 is SGDLS and CDR2 YYNGEE. The CDR3 DNA sequence: TGTGCCAGCAGCGCAGGAGGGACTCCCGTTTCCGATACGCAGTATTTT. Protein sequence: CASSAGGTPVSDTQYF.

This chain joins TRBV19 and TRBJ1-5; no reliable D call. This CDR3 region has 15 residues. V was shortened by 1 base and J by 2 bases, with 9 bases between the two germline ends. Germline V gene lookup returns CDR1 LNHDA and CDR2 SQIVND (reference sequence). The CDR3 reads CASSIVWGGNQPQHF. The CDR3 region has the DNA TGTGCCAGTAGTATAGTGTGGGGTGGCAATCAGCCCCAGCATTTT.

V gene TRBV5-1 combines with J gene TRBJ2-1; possibly TRBD2 for D (5 bases). V gave up 3 bases and J gave up 5 bases, with 6 bases separating them. Germline V CDR1 and CDR2: SGHRS, YFSETQ. The CDR3 is 12 residues long. CDR3 in amino acids: CASSWENNEQFF. The CDR3 coding sequence is TGCGCCAGCAGCTGGGAGAACAATGAGCAGTTCTTC.

The chain uses TRBV5-5 and TRBJ2-5, with no clear D. Trimming left V 0 bases short and J 4 bases short, with 13 bases between. CDR1 is SGHKS and CDR2 is YYEKEE in the germline V gene (reference sequence). The CDR3 length is 15 residues. CDR3 loop: CASSLAGQTLETQYF. The CDR3 nucleotides are TGTGCCAGCAGCTTGGCCGGGCAAACCCTAGAGACCCAGTACTTC.

The chain couples TRBV4-1 to TRBJ2-1; the D is unclear. Germline V gene sequence: CDR1 MGHRA, CDR2 YSYEKL. CDR3 length: 11 residues. Deletions cut 5 bases from V and 1 base from J, with 0 bases between. The DNA of the CDR3 is TGCGCCAGCAGCTCCTACAATGAGCAGTTCTTC. This translates into CASSSYNEQFF.

The rearrangement joins TRBV21-1 to TRBJ1-2. TRBV21-1 is a pseudogene. The CDR3 contains 11 residues. CDR3 sequence: CASSKAPGYTF. The CDR3 DNA sequence: TGTGCCAGCAGCAAAGCGCCTGGCTACACCTTC.

The chain recombines TRBV30 with TRBJ2-5; D gene ambiguous. Germline CDR1 is GTSNPN and CDR2 is SVGIG (reference sequence). This CDR3 comprises 12 residues. The V end was cut by 3 bases, the J end by 5 bases, with 10 bases between. CDR3 nucleotides: TGTGCCTGGAGCCATCTAGGGGAGACCCAGTACTTC. Translation: CAWSHLGETQYF.

This sequence joins TRBV7-9 and TRBJ2-7; possible D gene TRBD1, 6 bases. The CDR3 is 13 amino acids. V dropped 9 bases and J dropped 3 bases, with 15 bases sitting between them. From germline, CDR1 is SEHNR and CDR2 FQNEAQ (reference sequence). For the CDR3, the DNA is TGTGCCAGTTCCCGGGACATCAACTACGAGCAGTACTTC. Its protein product is CASSRDINYEQYF.

The chain has TRBV5-6 and TRBJ2-1, with D unclear. Per germline, CDR1 SGHDT and CDR2 YYEEEE. Trimming removed 1 base from V and 5 bases from J, with 13 bases in between. CDR3 length: 15 residues. CDR3 region: CASSLRINRDNEQFF. In nucleotides, the CDR3 is TGTGCCAGCAGCTTGAGAATTAATCGCGACAATGAGCAGTTCTTC.

V gene TRBV27 combines with J gene TRBJ1-2, with 11 bases fitting TRBD1. Trimming removed 7 bases from V and 8 bases from J; junction bases left unmatched: 6. This CDR3 is built from 13 residues. Germline V gene lookup returns CDR1 MNHEY and CDR2 SMNVEV (reference sequence). CDR3 loop: CASIGQGAVGYTF. CDR3 nucleotide sequence: TGTGCCAGCATCGGACAGGGGGCGGTGGGCTACACCTTC.

The rearrangement joins TRBV27 to TRBJ2-1; 12 positions agree with TRBD2. This CDR3 is built from 12 residues. V lost 5 bases to trimming and J lost 15 bases; unmatched junction nucleotides: 5. Germline loops: CDR1 MNHEY, CDR2 SMNVEV (reference sequence). The CDR3 is CASSRLAGDLFF. DNA of the CDR3: TGTGCCAGCAGTCGACTAGCGGGAGATTTGTTCTTC.

The J gene is TRBJ2-7, the V gene TRBV27, with 7 bases lining up with TRBD1. Germline CDR1 MNHEY, CDR2 SMNVEV (reference sequence). This CDR3 region has 14 residues. J was trimmed by 3 bases and V by 0 bases; bases with no gene match: 2. CDR3 DNA: TGTGCCAGCAGTTTATCTGGGACAGTCTACGAGCAGTACTTC. This gives the protein CASSLSGTVYEQYF.

The chain is built from TRBV7-2 and TRBJ1-1; no definite D call. The CDR3 has 14 residues. Trimming took off 5 bases at V and 1 base at J, with 11 bases between the two ends. The V gene's germline CDR1 is SGHTA and CDR2 FQGNSA. CDR3 in amino acids: CASSRHPSNTEAFF. CDR3 nucleotides: TGTGCCAGCAGCCGACACCCGTCGAACACTGAAGCTTTCTTT.

The chain couples TRBV5-1 to TRBJ1-1; no reliable D call. Trimming cost V 2 bases and J 6 bases, with 14 bases left between them. The CDR3 runs 14 residues. Germline-derived CDR1 and CDR2 are SGHRS and YFSETQ. This CDR3 reads CASSFGQRNAEAFF. Here the CDR3 DNA reads TGCGCCAGCAGCTTCGGGCAGAGAAACGCTGAAGCTTTCTTT.

The chain carries TRBV10-2 and TRBJ2-7; 8 bases map to TRBD1. The CDR3 extends over 16 amino acids. V shed 1 base, J shed 0 bases, and the junction held 5 bases outside the gene matches. Germline CDR1 reads WSHSY; CDR2 reads SAAADI. CDR3 in DNA: TGCGCCAGCAGTGAGTTTGCAGGGGGCCGCTCCTACGAGCAGTACTTC. It codes for CASSEFAGGRSYEQYF.

The chain has TRBV21-1 and TRBJ2-7; the table names TRBD1, a call not compared with the DNA. TRBV21-1 is tagged as a pseudogene. The CDR3 length is 18 residues. CDR3 DNA sequence: TGTGCCAGCAGCAAAGCTTACCAGAGGGTCACAGGGTTCAACGAGCAGTACTTC. Its translation is CASSKAYQRVTGFNEQYF.

The CDR3 loop is CASSFDWRGPSYEQYF. As DNA, the CDR3 is TGTGCCAGCAGCTTCGACTGGCGGGGTCCCTCCTACGAGCAGTACTTC. The chain carries TRBV7-8 and TRBJ2-7; a weak D match, TRBD2 (6 bases). The germline V gene encodes CDR1 SGHVS and CDR2 FQNEAQ. This CDR3 is built from 16 residues. Trimming pared 3 bases from V and 0 bases from J, leaving 15 bases between.

This chain uses TRBV7-9 with TRBJ2-1; D perhaps matches TRBD2 (5 bases). This CDR3 has 16 amino acids. Between the trimmed V and J ends, which lost 1 base and 2 bases, there was a span of 12 bases. CDR1 and CDR2 from the germline V gene are SEHNR and FQNEAQ (reference sequence). Here the CDR3 reads CASSLGPSRPYNEQFF. CDR3 in DNA: TGTGCCAGCAGCTTAGGCCCTAGCAGACCCTACAATGAGCAGTTCTTC.

The CDR3 nucleotides read TGTGCCAGCTCACTGCCCGGGATCGAGGTGGAGCAGTACTTC. Translating gives CASSLPGIEVEQYF. The V and J genes are TRBV18 and TRBJ2-7; D is possibly TRBD2 (5 bases). Germline CDR1 reads KGHSH; CDR2 reads LQKENI. CDR3 length: 14 residues. The V end was cut by 4 bases, the J end by 7 bases, with 17 bases between.

This clone was observed a single time. This CDR3 reads CASSFRLAGGPRSYEQYF. The DNA for the CDR3 is TGTGCCAGCAGCTTCAGACTAGCGGGAGGGCCTCGTTCCTACGAGCAGTACTTC. The chain is built from TRBV5-6 and TRBJ2-7; 14 positions match TRBD2. CDR1 and CDR2 (germline): SGHDT, YYEEEE. V lost 2 bases to trimming and J lost 1 base; unmatched junction nucleotides: 8. The CDR3 is 18 residues long.

The count of this clone is one. This chain joins TRBV5-5 and TRBJ1-5; no reliable D call. The V gene lost 6 bases and the J gene lost 0 bases, with 13 bases spanning the gap. The CDR3 runs 15 residues. Looked up from germline, CDR1 is SGHKS and CDR2 is YYEKEE (reference sequence). DNA of the CDR3: TGTGCCAGCACTACGGAACCGTATAGCAATCAGCCCCAGCATTTT. Its translation: CASTTEPYSNQPQHF.

V is TRBV28 and J is TRBJ1-1; 9 bases are a match to TRBD1. Germline V lookup: CDR1 MDHEN, CDR2 SYDVKM. This CDR3 comprises 17 residues. J lost 5 bases, V lost 5 bases, and 15 bases had no gene match. The DNA for the CDR3 is TGTGCCAGCAGTGCCCCCCCTAACAGGGGGCGAAGGACTGAAGCTTTCTTT. Translation: CASSAPPNRGRRTEAFF.

The rearrangement uses TRBV4-1 and TRBJ2-1, with TRBD2 as a possible D gene (6 bases). Germline V gives CDR1 MGHRA, CDR2 YSYEKL. The CDR3 extends over 15 amino acids. V lost 1 base and J 6 bases, leaving 13 bases between the germline ends. The CDR3 sequence: CASSQVGGMGNEQFF. CDR3 in DNA: TGCGCCAGCAGCCAAGTAGGCGGGATGGGCAATGAGCAGTTCTTC.

V is TRBV2 and J is TRBJ2-2, with TRBD1 matching 9 bases. V lost 6 bases to trimming and J lost 5 bases; unmatched junction nucleotides: 7. The CDR3 loop spans 15 amino acids. Germline V gene lookup returns CDR1 SNHLY and CDR2 FYNNEI. The DNA of the CDR3 is TGTGCCAGCAGGGGGACAGGGAGTCGGACCGGGGAGCTGTTTTTT. Its translation is CASRGTGSRTGELFF.